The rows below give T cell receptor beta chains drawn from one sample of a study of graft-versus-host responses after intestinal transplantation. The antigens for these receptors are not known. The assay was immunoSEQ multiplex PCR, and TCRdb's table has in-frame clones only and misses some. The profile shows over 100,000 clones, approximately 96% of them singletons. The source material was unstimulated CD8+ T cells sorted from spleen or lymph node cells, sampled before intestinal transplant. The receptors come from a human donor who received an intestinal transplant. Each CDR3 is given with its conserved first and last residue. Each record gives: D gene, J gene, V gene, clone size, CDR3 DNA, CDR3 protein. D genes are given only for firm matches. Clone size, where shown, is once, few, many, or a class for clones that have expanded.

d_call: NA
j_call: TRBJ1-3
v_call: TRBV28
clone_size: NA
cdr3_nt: TGTGCCAGCAGTGTTACAGGGTCCGGAAACACCATATATTTT
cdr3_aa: CASSVTGSGNTIYF

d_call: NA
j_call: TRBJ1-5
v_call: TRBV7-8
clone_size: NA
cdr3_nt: TGTGCCAGCAGCTTTAAAGGAGTCGGGGACAATCAGCCCCAGCATTTT
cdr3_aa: CASSFKGVGDNQPQHF

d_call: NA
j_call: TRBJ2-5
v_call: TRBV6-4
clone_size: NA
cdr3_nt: TGTGCCAGCAGTGACCAGGATCGTAAAGAGACCCAGTACTTC
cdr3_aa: CASSDQDRKETQYF

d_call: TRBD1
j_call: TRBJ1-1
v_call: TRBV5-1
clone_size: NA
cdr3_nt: TGCGCCAGCAGCCACGGACAGGGGAACACTGAAGCTTTCTTT
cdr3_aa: CASSHGQGNTEAFF

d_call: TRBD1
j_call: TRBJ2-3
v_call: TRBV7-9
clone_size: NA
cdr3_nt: TGTGCCAGCAGCGCCCGGGACAGGGGTTCAACAGATACGCAGTATTTT
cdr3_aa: CASSARDRGSTDTQYF

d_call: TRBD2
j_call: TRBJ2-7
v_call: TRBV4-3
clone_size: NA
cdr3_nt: TGCGCCAGCAGCCAAACTAGCGGGAGAGGGTACGAGCAGTACTTC
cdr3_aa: CASSQTSGRGYEQYF

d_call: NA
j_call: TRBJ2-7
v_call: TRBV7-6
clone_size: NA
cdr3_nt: TGTGCCAGCAGCTACGGGACTCACAACGAGCAGTACTTC
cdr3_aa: CASSYGTHNEQYF

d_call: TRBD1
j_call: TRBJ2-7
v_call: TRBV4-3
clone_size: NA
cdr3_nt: TGCGCCAGCAGCCAAGACGCCGGGACAGGACTTTACGAGCAGTACTTC
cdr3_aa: CASSQDAGTGLYEQYF

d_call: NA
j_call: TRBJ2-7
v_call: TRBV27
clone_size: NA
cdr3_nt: TGTGCCAGCAGTTTTTTGGGGGCATACTCTGTGCAGTACTTC
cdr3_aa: CASSFLGAYSVQYF

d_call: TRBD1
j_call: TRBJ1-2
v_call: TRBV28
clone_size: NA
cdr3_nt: TGTGCCAGCAGTCCGCACTCCGGGACAGTTAACTTCTATGGCTACACCTTC
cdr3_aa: CASSPHSGTVNFYGYTF

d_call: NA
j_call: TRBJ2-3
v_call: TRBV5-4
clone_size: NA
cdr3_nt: TGTGCCAGCAGTCCGGGCGTCGGCCTCAGCACAGATACGCAGTATTTT
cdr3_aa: CASSPGVGLSTDTQYF

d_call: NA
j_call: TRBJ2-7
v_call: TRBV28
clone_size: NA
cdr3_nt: TGTGCCAGCAGCCACGCTGGCAGGGCGGACGAGCAGTACTTC
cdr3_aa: CASSHAGRADEQYF

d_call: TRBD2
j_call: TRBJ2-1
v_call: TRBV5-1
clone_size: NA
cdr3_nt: TGCGCCAGCAGCTTGATGGCGGGAGGGGACAATGAGCAGTTCTTC
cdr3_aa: CASSLMAGGDNEQFF

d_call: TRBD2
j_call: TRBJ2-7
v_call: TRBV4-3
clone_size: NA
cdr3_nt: TGCGCCAGCAGCCAAGGGAGACGGAGCCGGGGGGGCGAGCAGTACTTC
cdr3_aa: CASSQGRRSRGGEQYF

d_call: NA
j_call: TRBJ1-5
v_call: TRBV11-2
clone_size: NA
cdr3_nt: TGTGCCAGCAGCTTAGCCACAGCGTCCCTGGAGAGCAATCAGCCCCAGCATTTT
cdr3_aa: CASSLATASLESNQPQHF

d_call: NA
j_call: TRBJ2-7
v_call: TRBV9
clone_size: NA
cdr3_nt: TGTGCCAGCAGCGTAGGGACACGCACCTACGAGCAGTACTTC
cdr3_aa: CASSVGTRTYEQYF

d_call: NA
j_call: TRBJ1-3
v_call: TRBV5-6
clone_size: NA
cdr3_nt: TGTGCCAGCAGCTTGAACAACCGTGGGTCTCCTGGAAACACCATATATTTT
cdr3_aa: CASSLNNRGSPGNTIYF

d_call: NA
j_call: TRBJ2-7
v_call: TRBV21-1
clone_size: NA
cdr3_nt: TGTGCCAGCAGCCTCCGGGACAGGTACTACGAGCAGTACTTC
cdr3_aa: CASSLRDRYYEQYF

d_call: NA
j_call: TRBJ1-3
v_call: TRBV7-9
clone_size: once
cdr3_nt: TGTGCCAGCAGCCCAGGGTGGGGGATTGCAAACACCATATATTTT
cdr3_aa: CASSPGWGIANTIYF

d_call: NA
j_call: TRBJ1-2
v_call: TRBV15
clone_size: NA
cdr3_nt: TGTGCCACCAGCAGATTCGGACACTTGAAGGACGCTAACTATGGCTACACCTTC
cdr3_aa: CATSRFGHLKDANYGYTF

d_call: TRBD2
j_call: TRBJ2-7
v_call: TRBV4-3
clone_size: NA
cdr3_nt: TGCGCCAGCAGCCAAGCGAGCGGGAGAATCCCCTACGAGCAGTACTTC
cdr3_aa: CASSQASGRIPYEQYF

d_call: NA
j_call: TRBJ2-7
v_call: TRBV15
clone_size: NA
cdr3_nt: TGTGCCACCAGCATAAGGGCGGGATTGGGCGAGCAGTACTTC
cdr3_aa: CATSIRAGLGEQYF

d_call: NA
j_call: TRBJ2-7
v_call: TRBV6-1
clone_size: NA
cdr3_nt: TGTGCCAGCGGGGGTTACGAGCAGTACTTC
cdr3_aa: CASGGYEQYF

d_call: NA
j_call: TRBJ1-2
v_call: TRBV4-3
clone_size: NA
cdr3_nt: TGCGCCAGCAGCCAGGCTTCCAGTGTGGGCTATGGCTACACCTTC
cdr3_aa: CASSQASSVGYGYTF

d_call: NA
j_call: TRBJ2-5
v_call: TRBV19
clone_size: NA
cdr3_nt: TGTGCCAGTAGTATTGTCTCGGGGCGGGAGACCCAGTACTTC
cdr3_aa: CASSIVSGRETQYF

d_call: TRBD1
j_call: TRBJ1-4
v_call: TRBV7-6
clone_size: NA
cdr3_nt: TGTGCCAGCAGCCTAACAGGGGGGAATGAAAAACTGTTTTTT
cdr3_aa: CASSLTGGNEKLFF

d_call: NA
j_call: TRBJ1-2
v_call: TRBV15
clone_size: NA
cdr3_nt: TGTGCCACCAGCAGAGATTTGGGGAGGGAGCTATTCTATGGCTACACCTTC
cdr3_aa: CATSRDLGRELFYGYTF

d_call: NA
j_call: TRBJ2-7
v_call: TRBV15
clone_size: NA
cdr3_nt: TGTGCCACCAGCGCAACCGACGGATCCTACGAGCAGTACTTC
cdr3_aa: CATSATDGSYEQYF

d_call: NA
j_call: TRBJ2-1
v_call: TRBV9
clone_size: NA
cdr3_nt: TGTGCCAGCAGCGTAAATACTGGGAATGAGCAGTTCTTC
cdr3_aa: CASSVNTGNEQFF

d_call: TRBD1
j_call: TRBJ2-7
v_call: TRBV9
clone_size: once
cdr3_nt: TGTGCCAGCAGCGACGACAGGGGTGCAGCGGCCTACGAGCAGTACTTC
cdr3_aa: CASSDDRGAAAYEQYF

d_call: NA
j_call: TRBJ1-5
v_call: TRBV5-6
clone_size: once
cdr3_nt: TGTGCCAGCAGCCTCGACACGGCGTGGACAGTCTGCAATCAGCCCCAGCATTTT
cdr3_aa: CASSLDTAWTVCNQPQHF

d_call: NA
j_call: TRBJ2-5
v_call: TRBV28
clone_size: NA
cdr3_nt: TGTGCCAGCAGTTTAAATTCCGGTGGAAGCCAAGAGACCCAGTACTTC
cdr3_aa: CASSLNSGGSQETQYF

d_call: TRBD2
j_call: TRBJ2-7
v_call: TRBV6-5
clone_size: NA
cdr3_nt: TGTGCCAGCAGTCTACTCGGGAGGCCTTCCTACGAGCAGTACTTC
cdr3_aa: CASSLLGRPSYEQYF

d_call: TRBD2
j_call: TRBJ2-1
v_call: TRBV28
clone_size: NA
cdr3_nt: TGTGCCAGCAGTTCTCCACTCCCAGAGCGGGAGGAGCCAAACTACAATGAGCAGTTCTTC
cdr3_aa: CASSSPLPEREEPNYNEQFF

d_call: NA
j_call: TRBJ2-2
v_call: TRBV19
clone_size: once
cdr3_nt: TGTGCCAGTACCCCCCCACGGGAGTGGAACACCGGGGAGCTGTTTTTT
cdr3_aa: CASTPPREWNTGELFF

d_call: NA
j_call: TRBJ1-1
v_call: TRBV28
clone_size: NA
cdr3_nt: TGTGCCAGCAGTTTATATGGGGCTGAAGCTTTCTTT
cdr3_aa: CASSLYGAEAFF

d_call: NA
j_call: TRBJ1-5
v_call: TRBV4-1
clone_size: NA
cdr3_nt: TGCGCCAGCAGCCAAGATCCTTTGGGTTATAGCAATCAGCCCCAGCATTTT
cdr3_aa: CASSQDPLGYSNQPQHF

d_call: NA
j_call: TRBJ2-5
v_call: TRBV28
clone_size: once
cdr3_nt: TGTGCCAGCAGTTTACTTGCGGAGACCCAAGAGACCCAGTACTTC
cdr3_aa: CASSLLAETQETQYF

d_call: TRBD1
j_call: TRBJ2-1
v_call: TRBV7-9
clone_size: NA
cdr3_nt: TGTGCCAGTTCAGACCGGGACAGATACAATGAGCAGTTCTTC
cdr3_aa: CASSDRDRYNEQFF

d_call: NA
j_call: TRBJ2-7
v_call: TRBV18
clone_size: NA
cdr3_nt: TGTGCCAGCTCACCATCGGACTTGCGGGATCACGAGCAGTACTTC
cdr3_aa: CASSPSDLRDHEQYF

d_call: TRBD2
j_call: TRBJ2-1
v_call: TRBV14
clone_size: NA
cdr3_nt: TGTGCCAGCAGCCAAACACACCCTAGCGGGAGTGGCTGGAATGAGCAGTTCTTC
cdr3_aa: CASSQTHPSGSGWNEQFF

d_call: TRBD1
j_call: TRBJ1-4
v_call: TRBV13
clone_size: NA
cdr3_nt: TGTGCCAGCAGCCCCTACAGGGGCGGCGAAAAACTGTTTTTT
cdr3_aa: CASSPYRGGEKLFF

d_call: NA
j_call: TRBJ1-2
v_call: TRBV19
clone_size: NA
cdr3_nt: TGTGCCAGTAGTATAGCGGGATATGGCTACACCTTC
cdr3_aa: CASSIAGYGYTF

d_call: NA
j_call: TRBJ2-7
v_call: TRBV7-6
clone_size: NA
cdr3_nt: TGTGCCAGCAGCTTACTTAGCGACGAGCAGTACTTC
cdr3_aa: CASSLLSDEQYF

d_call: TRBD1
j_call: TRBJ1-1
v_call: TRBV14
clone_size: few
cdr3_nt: TGTGCCAGCAGCCCTGGACAGGGGAACACTGAAGCTTTCTTT
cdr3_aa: CASSPGQGNTEAFF

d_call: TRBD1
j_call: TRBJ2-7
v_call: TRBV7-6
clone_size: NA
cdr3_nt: TGTGCCAGCAGCCCGGGACAGTTAAACTACGAGCAGTACTTC
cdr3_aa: CASSPGQLNYEQYF

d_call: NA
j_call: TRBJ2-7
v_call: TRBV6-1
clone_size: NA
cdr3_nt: TGTGCCAGCAAGAGAACGGAGAGCTCCTACGAGCAGTACTTC
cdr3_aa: CASKRTESSYEQYF

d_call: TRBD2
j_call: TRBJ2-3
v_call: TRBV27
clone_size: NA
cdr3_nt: TGTGCCAGCAGTTCTCCCGGGACTAGCGGGAAGACAGATACGCAGTATTTT
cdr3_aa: CASSSPGTSGKTDTQYF

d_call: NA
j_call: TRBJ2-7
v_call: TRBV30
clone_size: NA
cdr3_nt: TGTGCCTGGAGTCCTTCACGTAACGAGCAGTACTTC
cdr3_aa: CAWSPSRNEQYF

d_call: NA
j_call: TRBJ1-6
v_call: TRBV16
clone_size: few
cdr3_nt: TGTGCCAGCAGCCACGGGAATTCACCCCTCCACTTT
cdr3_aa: CASSHGNSPLHF

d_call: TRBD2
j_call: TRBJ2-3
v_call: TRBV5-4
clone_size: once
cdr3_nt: TGTGCCAGCAGCTCGGGAGCTAGCGGGAGGGCTATTGATACGCAGTATTTT
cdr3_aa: CASSSGASGRAIDTQYF

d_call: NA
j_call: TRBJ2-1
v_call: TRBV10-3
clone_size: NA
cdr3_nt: TGTGCCATCAGCGACACATCCTACAATGAGCAGTTCTTC
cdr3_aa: CAISDTSYNEQFF